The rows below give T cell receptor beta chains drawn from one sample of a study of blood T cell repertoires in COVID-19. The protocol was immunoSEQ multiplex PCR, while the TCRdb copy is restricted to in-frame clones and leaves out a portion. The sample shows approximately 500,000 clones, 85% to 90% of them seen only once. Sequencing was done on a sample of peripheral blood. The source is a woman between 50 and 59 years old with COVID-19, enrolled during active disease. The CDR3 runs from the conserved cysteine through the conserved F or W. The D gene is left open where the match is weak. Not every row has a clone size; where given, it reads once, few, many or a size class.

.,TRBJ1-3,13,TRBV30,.,CAWNQNPGNTIYF,TGTGCCTGGAATCAGAACCCTGGAAACACCATATATTTT
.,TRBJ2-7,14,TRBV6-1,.,CASSDGGAGDEQYF,TGTGCCAGCAGTGATGGGGGGGCAGGAGACGAGCAGTACTTC
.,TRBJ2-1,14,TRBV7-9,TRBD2,CASSVAGANNEQFF,TGTGCCAGCAGCGTGGCGGGAGCCAACAATGAGCAGTTCTTC
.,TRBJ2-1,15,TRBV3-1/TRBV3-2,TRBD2,CASSPSGGDYNEQFF,TGTGCCAGCAGCCCTAGCGGGGGAGATTACAATGAGCAGTTCTTC
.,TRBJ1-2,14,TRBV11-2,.,CASSVPSGVAGYTF,TGTGCCAGCAGCGTTCCGTCGGGGGTAGCAGGCTACACCTTC
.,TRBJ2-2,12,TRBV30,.,CAWSAGTGELFF,TGTGCCTGGAGTGCAGGGACCGGGGAGCTGTTTTTT
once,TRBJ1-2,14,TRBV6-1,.,CASSEAVTGTGYTF,TGTGCCAGCAGTGAAGCGGTCACAGGGACTGGCTACACCTTC
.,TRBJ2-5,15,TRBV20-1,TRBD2,CSASSGGPYQETQYF,TGCAGTGCCAGTAGCGGGGGCCCGTACCAAGAGACCCAGTACTTC
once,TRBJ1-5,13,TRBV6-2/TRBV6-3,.,CASSYSIGQPQHF,TGTGCCAGCAGTTACTCGATCGGTCAGCCCCAGCATTTT
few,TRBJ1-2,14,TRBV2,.,CASSVGQGPYGYTF,TGTGCCAGCAGTGTTGGGCAGGGTCCCTATGGCTACACCTTC
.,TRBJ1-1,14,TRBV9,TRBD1,CASSAPGQSTEAFF,TGTGCCAGCAGCGCGCCGGGACAGTCTACTGAAGCTTTCTTT
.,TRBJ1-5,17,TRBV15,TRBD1,CATGILPGQPIDQPQHF,TGTGCCACCGGGATCCTTCCGGGACAGCCTATAGATCAGCCCCAGCATTTT
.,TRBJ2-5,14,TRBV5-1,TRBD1,CASSGGQAQETQYF,TGCGCCAGCAGCGGGGGACAGGCCCAAGAGACCCAGTACTTC
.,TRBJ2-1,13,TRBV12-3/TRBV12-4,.,CASSLALDDEQFF,TGTGCCAGCAGCCTCGCTCTAGACGATGAGCAGTTCTTC
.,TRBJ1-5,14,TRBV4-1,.,CASSQGSSNQPQHF,TGCGCCAGCAGCCAAGGTAGCAGCAATCAGCCCCAGCATTTT
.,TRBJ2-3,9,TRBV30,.,CAGGDTQYF,TGTGCCGGGGGGGATACGCAGTATTTT
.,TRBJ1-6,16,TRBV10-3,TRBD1,CAISPGTGGNNSPLHF,TGTGCCATCAGTCCCGGGACAGGGGGGAATAATTCACCCCTCCACTTT
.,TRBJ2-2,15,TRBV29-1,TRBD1,CSVEAWTGMTGELFF,TGCAGCGTTGAAGCCTGGACAGGGATGACCGGGGAGCTGTTTTTT
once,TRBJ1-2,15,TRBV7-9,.,CASSRSRDLTYGYTF,TGTGCCAGCAGCCGGTCGCGGGACCTCACCTATGGCTACACCTTC
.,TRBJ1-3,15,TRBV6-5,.,CASSYSGHSGNTIYF,TGTGCCAGCAGTTACTCGGGACACTCTGGAAACACCATATATTTT
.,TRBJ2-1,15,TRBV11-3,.,CASSLGGLGLNEQFF,TGTGCCAGCAGCCTCGGGGGTCTCGGTTTAAATGAGCAGTTCTTC
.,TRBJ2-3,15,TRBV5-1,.,CASSLLGASTDTQYF,TGCGCCAGCAGCCTCTTAGGGGCTAGCACAGATACGCAGTATTTT
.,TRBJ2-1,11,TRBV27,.,CAGRERHEQFF,TGTGCCGGCCGGGAGAGACATGAGCAGTTCTTC
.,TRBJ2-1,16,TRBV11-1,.,CASRGGDRRSYNEQFF,TGTGCCAGCAGGGGGGGAGACCGTAGGTCCTACAATGAGCAGTTCTTC
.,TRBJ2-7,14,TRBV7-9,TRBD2,CASSSGSQREQQYF,TGTGCCAGCAGCTCTGGATCCCAGCGGGAACAGCAGTACTTC
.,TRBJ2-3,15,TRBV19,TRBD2,CASSPTTSSTDTQYF,TGTGCCAGTAGTCCAACGACTAGCAGCACAGATACGCAGTATTTT
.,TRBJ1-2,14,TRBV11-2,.,CASSLGWGGYGYTF,TGTGCCAGCAGCTTAGGGTGGGGAGGTTATGGCTACACCTTC
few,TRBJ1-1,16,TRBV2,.,CASRARGRGMNTEAFF,TGTGCCAGCAGGGCTAGGGGACGGGGGATGAACACTGAAGCTTTCTTT
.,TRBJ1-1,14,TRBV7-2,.,CASSSPGVSTEAFF,TGTGCCAGCAGCTCTCCAGGGGTGAGCACTGAAGCTTTCTTT
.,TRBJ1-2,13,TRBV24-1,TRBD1,CATSLDRGYGYTF,TGTGCCACCAGTCTCGACAGGGGCTATGGCTACACCTTC
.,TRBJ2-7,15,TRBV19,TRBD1,CASSVEVGQDVVEYF,TGTGCCAGTAGCGTCGAGGTGGGACAGGATGTCGTGGAGTACTTC
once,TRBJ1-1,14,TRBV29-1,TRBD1,CSVDRGAGGTEAFF,TGCAGCGTGGACAGGGGCGCAGGGGGCACTGAAGCTTTCTTT
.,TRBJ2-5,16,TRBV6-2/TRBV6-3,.,CASSKIRDGGRETQYF,TGTGCCAGCAGTAAGATTCGGGACGGAGGGAGAGAGACCCAGTACTTC
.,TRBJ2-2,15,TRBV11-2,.,CASSFQGVSAGELFF,TGTGCCAGCAGCTTCCAGGGTGTTTCCGCCGGGGAGCTGTTTTTT
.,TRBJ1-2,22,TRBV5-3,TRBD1,CARSLDGGKGAPVGIGNYGYTF,TGTGCCAGAAGCTTGGACGGCGGGAAGGGGGCGCCTGTCGGGATTGGCAACTATGGCTACACCTTC
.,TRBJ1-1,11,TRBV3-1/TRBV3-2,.,CASSGGAEAFF,TGTGCCAGCAGTGGGGGGGCTGAAGCTTTCTTT
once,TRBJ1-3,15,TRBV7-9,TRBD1,CASSSGQGERNTIYF,TGTGCCAGCAGCTCGGGACAGGGAGAACGGAACACCATATATTTT
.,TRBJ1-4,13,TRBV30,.,CALEGDWGEKLFF,TGTGCCCTCGAGGGGGATTGGGGCGAAAAACTGTTTTTT
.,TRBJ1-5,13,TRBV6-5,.,CASSREVNQPQHF,TGTGCCAGCAGCCGGGAGGTAAATCAGCCCCAGCATTTT
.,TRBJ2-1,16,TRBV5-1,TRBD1,CASSSSGTAFGYEQFF,TGCGCCAGCAGCTCCTCCGGGACAGCCTTCGGGTATGAGCAGTTCTTC
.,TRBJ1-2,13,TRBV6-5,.,CASSYSKRGGYTF,TGTGCCAGCAGTTACTCGAAAAGGGGAGGCTACACCTTC
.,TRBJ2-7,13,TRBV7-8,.,CASSREGAYEQYF,TGTGCCAGCAGCCGAGAGGGGGCCTACGAGCAGTACTTC
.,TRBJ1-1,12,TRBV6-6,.,CASSFTGTEAFF,TGTGCCAGCAGTTTCACAGGGACTGAAGCTTTCTTT
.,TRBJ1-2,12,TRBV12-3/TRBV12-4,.,CASKGEGGGYTF,TGTGCCAGCAAAGGGGAGGGGGGTGGCTACACCTTC
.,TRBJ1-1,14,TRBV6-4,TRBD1,CASSANRGNTEAFF,TGTGCCAGCAGCGCGAACAGGGGGAACACTGAAGCTTTCTTT
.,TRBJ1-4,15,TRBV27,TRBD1,CASSPWTGGREKLFF,TGTGCCAGCAGTCCCTGGACAGGGGGCCGTGAAAAACTGTTTTTT
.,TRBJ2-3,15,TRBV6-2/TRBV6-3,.,CASSYNAISTDTQYF,TGTGCCAGCAGTTATAACGCGATTAGCACAGATACGCAGTATTTT
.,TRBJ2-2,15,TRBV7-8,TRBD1,CASSYTGGRTGELFF,TGTGCCAGCAGCTATACAGGGGGCCGCACCGGGGAGCTGTTTTTT
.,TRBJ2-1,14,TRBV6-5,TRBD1,CASSHLDRGDEQFF,TGTGCCAGCAGTCATCTAGACAGGGGGGATGAGCAGTTCTTC
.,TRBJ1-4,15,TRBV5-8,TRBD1,CASSRGDRTNEKLFF,TGTGCCAGCAGCCGAGGGGACAGGACTAATGAAAAACTGTTTTTT